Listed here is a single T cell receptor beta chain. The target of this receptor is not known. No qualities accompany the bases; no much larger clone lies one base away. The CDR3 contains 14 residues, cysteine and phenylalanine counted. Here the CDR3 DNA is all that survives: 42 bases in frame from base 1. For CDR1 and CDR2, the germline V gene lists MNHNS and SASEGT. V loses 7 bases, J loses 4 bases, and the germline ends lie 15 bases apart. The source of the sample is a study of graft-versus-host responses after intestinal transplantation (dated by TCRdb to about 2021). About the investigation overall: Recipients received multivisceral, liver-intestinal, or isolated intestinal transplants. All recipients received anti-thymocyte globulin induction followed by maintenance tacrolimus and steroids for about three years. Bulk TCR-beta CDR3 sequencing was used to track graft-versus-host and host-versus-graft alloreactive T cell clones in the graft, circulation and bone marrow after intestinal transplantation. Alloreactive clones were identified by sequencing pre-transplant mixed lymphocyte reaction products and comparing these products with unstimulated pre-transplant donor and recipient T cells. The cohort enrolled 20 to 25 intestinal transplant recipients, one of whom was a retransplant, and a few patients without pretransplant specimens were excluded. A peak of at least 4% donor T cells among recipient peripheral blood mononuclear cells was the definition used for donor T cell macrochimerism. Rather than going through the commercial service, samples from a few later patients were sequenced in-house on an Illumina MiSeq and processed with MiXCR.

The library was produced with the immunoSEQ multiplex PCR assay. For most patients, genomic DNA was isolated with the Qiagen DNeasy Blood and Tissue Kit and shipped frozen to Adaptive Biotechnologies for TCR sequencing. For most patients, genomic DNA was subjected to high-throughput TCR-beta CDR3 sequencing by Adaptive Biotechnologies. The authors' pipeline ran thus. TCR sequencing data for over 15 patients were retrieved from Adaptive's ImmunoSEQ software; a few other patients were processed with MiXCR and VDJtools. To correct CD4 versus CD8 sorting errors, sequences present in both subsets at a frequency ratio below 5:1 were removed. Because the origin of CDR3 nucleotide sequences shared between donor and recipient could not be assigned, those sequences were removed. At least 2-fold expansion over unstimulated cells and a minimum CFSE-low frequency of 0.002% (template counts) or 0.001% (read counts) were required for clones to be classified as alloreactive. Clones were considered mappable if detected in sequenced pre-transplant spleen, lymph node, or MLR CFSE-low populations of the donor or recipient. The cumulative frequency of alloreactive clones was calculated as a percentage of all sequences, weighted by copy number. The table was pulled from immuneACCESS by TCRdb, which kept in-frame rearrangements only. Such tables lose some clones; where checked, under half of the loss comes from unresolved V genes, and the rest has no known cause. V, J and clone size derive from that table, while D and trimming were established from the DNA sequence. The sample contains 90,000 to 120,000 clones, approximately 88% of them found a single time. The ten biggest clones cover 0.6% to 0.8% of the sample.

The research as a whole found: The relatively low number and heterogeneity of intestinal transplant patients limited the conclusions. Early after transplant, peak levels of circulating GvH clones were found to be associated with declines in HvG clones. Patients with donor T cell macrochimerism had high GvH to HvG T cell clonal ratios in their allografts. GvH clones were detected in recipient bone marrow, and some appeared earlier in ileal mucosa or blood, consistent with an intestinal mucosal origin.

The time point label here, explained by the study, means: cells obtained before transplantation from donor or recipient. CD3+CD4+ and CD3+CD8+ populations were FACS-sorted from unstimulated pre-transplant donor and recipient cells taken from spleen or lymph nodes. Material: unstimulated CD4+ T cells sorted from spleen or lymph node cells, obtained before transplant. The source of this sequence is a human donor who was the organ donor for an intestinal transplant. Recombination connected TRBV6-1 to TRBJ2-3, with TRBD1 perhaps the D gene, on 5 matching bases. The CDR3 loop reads CASKDTLGPDTQYF. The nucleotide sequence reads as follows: TGTGCCAGCAAGGACACTCTCGGGCCAGATACGCAGTATTTT.